Listed below are T cell receptor beta chains from one sample, sequenced in a study of naive and memory T cell subsets. TCRdb re-called the UMI-ligation and nested PCR reads with MiXCR, one entry per CDR3 protein. Seen here are some 15,000 distinct CDR3 sequences, approximately 4.7% observed once, and the top ten hold roughly 7.7%. The source material was skin, sampled from a tuberculin skin test site. These TCRs come from an adult in good health. CDR3s include the opening cysteine and the closing phenylalanine or tryptophan. The D gene is left open where the match is weak. Expanded clones are given a class, and other clones once, few, many or no size at all.

v_gene,d_gene,abundance,j_gene,CDR3nt,CDR3aa
TRBV7-9,-,-,TRBJ1-2,TGTGCCAGCAGCTTAGTACAGGATGAGAACTATGGCTACACCTTC,CASSLVQDENYGYTF
TRBV7-3,-,many,TRBJ2-3,TGTGCCAGCAGCTTATTGGGGCGCGCAGATACGCAGTATTTT,CASSLLGRADTQYF
TRBV5-8,TRBD2,medium-sized,TRBJ2-5,TGTGCCAGCAGCCTGGGACTAGCGGGGTCAGAGACCCAGTACTTC,CASSLGLAGSETQYF
TRBV20-1,-,medium-sized,TRBJ2-1,TGCAGTGCTAGAGACTTGACTCTCGGGAATGAGCAGTTCTTC,CSARDLTLGNEQFF
TRBV7-2,TRBD2,medium-sized,TRBJ2-1,TGTGCCAGCAGTCGCAGCGGGACTAGGTACAATGAGCAGTTCTTC,CASSRSGTRYNEQFF
TRBV6-6,-,-,TRBJ2-1,TGTGCCAGCAGTTACCCCCGGGGCGCTGGAGGGGGCAATGAGCAGTTCTTC,CASSYPRGAGGGNEQFF
TRBV7-3,TRBD1,-,TRBJ1-6,TGTGCCAGCAGACAGGGGAATTCACCCCTCCACTTT,CASRQGNSPLHF
TRBV6-5,-,medium-sized,TRBJ2-3,TGTGCCAGCAGTTATAACAGACGGGATACGCAGTATTTT,CASSYNRRDTQYF
TRBV3-1,-,many,TRBJ2-6,TGTGCCAGCAGCCTAACAACCCACAGGTTCTCTGGGGCCAACGTCCTGACTTTC,CASSLTTHRFSGANVLTF
TRBV7-9,TRBD1,many,TRBJ1-6,TGTGCCAGCAGCTCCGGACAGGGTTTTTATAATTCACCCCTCCACTTT,CASSSGQGFYNSPLHF
TRBV4-2,-,medium-sized,TRBJ2-1,TGTGCCAGCAGCCAAGCTAGTAGGGGAAACGGTGAGCAGTTCTTC,CASSQASRGNGEQFF
TRBV6-2/TRBV6-3,-,medium-sized,TRBJ2-7,TGTGCCAGCACTATACGATACAGGAGCTCCTACGAGCAGTACTTC,CASTIRYRSSYEQYF
TRBV20-1,TRBD1,medium-sized,TRBJ2-5,TGCAGTGCTTACAGGGGGCAGACCCAGTACTTC,CSAYRGQTQYF
TRBV11-3,-,medium-sized,TRBJ2-1,TGTGCCAGCAGCCTAGCAGACCGAGAGCAGTTCTTC,CASSLADREQFF
TRBV27,-,many,TRBJ1-5,TGTGCCAGCAGTTTAAAGGGTACGAATCAGCCCCAGCATTTT,CASSLKGTNQPQHF
TRBV7-6,-,medium-sized,TRBJ2-6,TGTGCCAGCAGCTTAGATGCGGCAGGTGTATCTGGGGCCAACGTCCTGACTTTC,CASSLDAAGVSGANVLTF
TRBV4-3,-,many,TRBJ2-6,TGCGCCAGCACCCGGGTGGTCGGAGCTGGGGCCAACGTCCTGACTTTC,CASTRVVGAGANVLTF